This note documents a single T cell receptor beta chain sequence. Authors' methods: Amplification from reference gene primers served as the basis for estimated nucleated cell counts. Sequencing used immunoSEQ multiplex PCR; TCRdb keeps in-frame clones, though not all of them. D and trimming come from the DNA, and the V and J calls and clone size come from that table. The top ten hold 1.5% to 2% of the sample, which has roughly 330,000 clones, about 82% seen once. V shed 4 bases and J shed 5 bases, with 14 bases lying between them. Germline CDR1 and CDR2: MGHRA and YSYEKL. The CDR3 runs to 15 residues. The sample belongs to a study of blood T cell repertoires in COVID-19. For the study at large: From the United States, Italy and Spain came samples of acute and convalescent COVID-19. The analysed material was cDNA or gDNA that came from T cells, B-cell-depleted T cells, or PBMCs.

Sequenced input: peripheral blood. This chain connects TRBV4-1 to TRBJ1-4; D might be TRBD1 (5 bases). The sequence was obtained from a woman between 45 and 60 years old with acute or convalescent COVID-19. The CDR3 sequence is CASSLGYQGNEKLFF. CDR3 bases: TGCGCCAGCAGCCTAGGGTACCAGGGAAATGAAAAACTGTTTTTT.